The 26 T cell receptor beta chains below all came from one sample that was sequenced in a study of T-cell memory formation after mild COVID-19. Via MiXCR, TCRdb re-called the 5' RACE reads, giving one row per CDR3 protein. The sample yields about half a million distinct CDR3 sequences, over 15% seen once. The specimen sequenced was PBMCs or a T cell subset sorted from them (not recorded which). All receptors derive from an adult woman who had mild COVID-19 (a few samples of this study predate the infection). Cell type and time point are not known.

This clonotype was counted only a few times. The chain combines TRBV6-5 with TRBJ1-2; D is uncertain. CDR3 length: 13 residues. Trimming shortened V by 6 bases and J by 1 base, and 9 bases separated the two germline ends. Germline V gene data show CDR1 as MNHEY and CDR2 as SVGAGI. The CDR3 DNA sequence: TGTGCCAGCAGACTTGACAATAACTATGGCTACACCTTC. As protein: CASRLDNNYGYTF.

This clonotype showed up just a few times. The chain has TRBV7-3 and TRBJ2-2, with no clear D. The germline V and J ends were trimmed by 5 bases and 0 bases, with 19 bases remaining between them. Germline V gene data show CDR1 as SGHTA and CDR2 as FQGTGA. The CDR3 sequence is 18 residues long. The CDR3 nucleotides are TGTGCCAGCAGCCCCACCCCGGGTAGGCTGTCGAACACCGGGGAGCTGTTTTTT. Residues: CASSPTPGRLSNTGELFF.

The V gene is TRBV7-6, the J gene TRBJ2-3; a weak D match, TRBD2 (5 bases). This CDR3 is 16 amino acids long. Germline CDR1 is SGHVS and CDR2 is FNYEAQ. The V and J ends lost 1 base and 4 bases respectively, with 15 bases between them. CDR3 in amino acids: CASSLVGMVGADTQYF. The CDR3 coding sequence is TGTGCCAGCAGCTTAGTGGGGATGGTCGGGGCAGATACGCAGTATTTT.

V is TRBV4-1 and J is TRBJ2-7; maybe TRBD1 (6 bases). Trimming removed 1 base from V and 4 bases from J, with 17 bases in between. This CDR3 has 16 amino acids. Germline V lookup: CDR1 MGHRA, CDR2 YSYEKL. The CDR3 protein is CASSQGGGAPSYEQYF. The DNA of the CDR3 is TGCGCCAGCAGCCAAGGAGGGGGAGCGCCGTCGTACGAGCAGTACTTC.

This clonotype was counted between two and nine times. This chain joins TRBV24-1 and TRBJ1-2; no clear D. Germline V gene sequence: CDR1 KGHDR, CDR2 SFDVKD. The CDR3 is 12 amino acids. V lost 7 bases and J 0 bases, leaving 5 bases between the germline ends. CDR3 in DNA: TGTGCCACCAGCGATACTAACTATGGCTACACCTTC. It translates to CATSDTNYGYTF.

This clonotype was seen more than once but under ten times. The rearrangement links TRBV5-6 to TRBJ2-3; D unresolved. Germline CDR1 SGHDT, CDR2 YYEEEE. There are 13 residues in the CDR3. V lost 2 bases and J 4 bases, leaving 8 bases between the germline ends. The CDR3 nucleotides read TGTGCCAGCAGCTTCCTGTTCTCAGATACGCAGTATTTT. It codes for CASSFLFSDTQYF.

This clonotype has only a few counts. V gene TRBV4-3 combines with J gene TRBJ2-1; 7 nucleotides align to TRBD2. The CDR3 is made up of 17 amino acids. Germline-derived CDR1 and CDR2 are LGHNA and YSLEER. Unmatched junction bases numbered 9, after V lost 0 bases and J lost 4 bases. DNA of the CDR3: TGCGCCAGCAGCCAAGAAAAGTCTGCGGGAGTTTACAATGAGCAGTTCTTC. Translated, it gives CASSQEKSAGVYNEQFF.

The rearrangement uses TRBV15 and TRBJ1-2; TRBD1 is a possible D gene (5 bases). The CDR3 has 15 amino acids. Trimming left V 10 bases short and J 6 bases short, with 24 bases between. Germline V CDR1 and CDR2: LNHNV, YYDKDF (reference sequence). The CDR3 protein is CAIKHGRTDNDGYTF. Here the CDR3 DNA reads TGTGCCATCAAGCATGGGAGGACGGACAATGATGGCTACACCTTC.

This clonotype was counted only a few times. The chain has TRBV7-9 and TRBJ1-1, with 7 bases lining up with TRBD1. The CDR3 runs 13 residues. Germline CDR1 is SEHNR and CDR2 is FQNEAQ (reference sequence). With V trimmed by 5 bases and J by 4 bases, 4 bases remained unmatched. The CDR3 sequence: CASSHAGGTEAFF. CDR3 coding DNA: TGTGCCAGCAGCCATGCAGGGGGCACTGAAGCTTTCTTT.

This clonotype was detected a few times. J is TRBJ2-1 and V is TRBV5-6, with D possibly being TRBD1 (6 bases). Germline CDR1 and CDR2: SGHDT and YYEEEE. Trimming left V 4 bases short and J 9 bases short, with 17 bases between. The CDR3 is made up of 14 amino acids. CDR3 sequence (DNA): TGTGCCAGCAGCAAGGGGACGGGACACGCTGAGCAGTTCTTC. Its protein product is CASSKGTGHAEQFF.

The chain couples TRBV12-3 or TRBV12-4 to TRBJ1-1; the match to TRBD1 covers 10 bases. The V gene end was trimmed by 8 bases and the J gene end by 5 bases; junction bases not matched to a gene: 5. The CDR3 length is 13 residues. CDR3 DNA sequence: TGTGCCAGCGGGGACAGGGGTAGGACTGAAGCTTTCTTT. It translates to CASGDRGRTEAFF.

The V call is TRBV7-7, the J call TRBJ2-5; 7 bases agree with TRBD2. CDR3 length equals 14 residues. In germline, CDR1 is SSHAT, CDR2 FNYEAQ (reference sequence). The V segment lost 6 bases and the J segment 5 bases; nucleotides outside the gene matches: 9. The CDR3 coding sequence is TGTGCCAGCAGTTCTCGCGGGGGTCGGGAGACCCAGTACTTC. Protein: CASSSRGGRETQYF.

V and J are TRBV5-1 and TRBJ1-4; D is undetermined. The V end lost 4 bases, the J end lost 7 bases, and 8 bases lay between the germline ends. This CDR3 has 12 residues. Germline V lookup: CDR1 SGHRS, CDR2 YFSETQ. The CDR3 loop is CASSPDTEKLFF. DNA of the CDR3: TGCGCCAGCAGCCCTGACACTGAAAAACTGTTTTTT.

This clonotype was counted a few times. J is TRBJ2-3 and V is TRBV12-3 or TRBV12-4; TRBD2 aligns across 7 bases. V was clipped by 5 bases and J by 7 bases; unmatched bases: 9. CDR3 length: 14 residues. The CDR3 DNA is TGTGCCAGCAGTCCCTACGGGGGGAAGAATACGCAGTATTTT. Translated, it gives CASSPYGGKNTQYF.

The V gene is TRBV29-1, the J gene TRBJ2-2, with 10 bases that match TRBD1. With 2 bases clipped from V and 4 bases from J, the junction kept 10 bases outside the gene matches. The CDR3 runs 17 residues. CDR1 is SQVTM and CDR2 is ANQGSEA in the germline V gene. CDR3 amino acids: CSVEIPTGQGFTGELFF. CDR3 coding DNA: TGCAGCGTTGAAATTCCTACGGGACAGGGGTTCACCGGGGAGCTGTTTTTT.

This clonotype was picked up a small number of times. V gene TRBV3-1 combines with J gene TRBJ1-1; no firm D call. Trimming shortened V by 5 bases and J by 5 bases, and 12 bases separated the two germline ends. The CDR3 consists of 13 residues. CDR1 is LGHDT, CDR2 YNNKEL, per germline (reference sequence). CDR3 residues: CASSKHSETEAFF. The CDR3 DNA reads TGTGCCAGCAGCAAACACAGTGAGACTGAAGCTTTCTTT. Based on the CDR3 plus reference TRBV3-1 and TRBJ1-1, the full variable domain is DTAVSQTPKYLVTQMGNDKSIKCEQNLGHDTMYWYKQDSKKFLKIMFSYNNKELIINETVPNRFSPKSPDKAHLNLHINSLELGDSAVYFCASSKHSETEAFFGQGTRLTVV.

V and J are TRBV13 and TRBJ2-3; 8 bases are a match to TRBD2. The CDR3 sequence is 15 residues long. V was pared by 5 bases and J by 4 bases, with 8 bases of the junction left unmatched. Germline V gene data show CDR1 as PRHDT and CDR2 as FYEKMQ (reference sequence). The CDR3 coding sequence is TGTGCCAGCAGCAAACCGGGGGGGCCGGCAGATACGCAGTATTTT. Translating it yields CASSKPGGPADTQYF.

The table lists this clonotype with many counts. This chain joins TRBV5-1 and TRBJ2-4, with 7 bases aligning to TRBD1. Germline loops: CDR1 SGHRS, CDR2 YFSETQ. J gave up 5 bases and V 0 bases, and 8 bases lay outside the gene matches. CDR3 length: 16 residues. The CDR3 here is CASSLAGTVSQNIQYF. The CDR3 DNA is TGCGCCAGCAGCTTGGCCGGGACAGTTAGTCAAAACATTCAGTACTTC.

This clonotype was observed a handful of times. The rearrangement links TRBV7-9 to TRBJ2-7, with TRBD1 matching 7 bases. Germline CDR1 is SEHNR and CDR2 is FQNEAQ (reference sequence). The CDR3 is 15 amino acids. V lost 5 bases, J lost 0 bases, and 7 bases stayed unmatched. CDR3 residues: CASSLDRVSSYEQYF. The CDR3, as DNA: TGTGCCAGCAGCCTCGACAGGGTGAGCTCCTACGAGCAGTACTTC.

V is TRBV18 and J is TRBJ2-7; TRBD1 is a possible D gene (8 bases). The germline V gene has CDR1 KGHSH and CDR2 LQKENI. This CDR3 comprises 15 residues. V shed 3 bases and J shed 2 bases, with 14 bases lying between them. CDR3 sequence (DNA): TGTGCCAGCTCACCTGACAGGGGAGGGACCTACGAGCAGTACTTC. It translates to CASSPDRGGTYEQYF.

This chain connects TRBV4-2 to TRBJ1-5; D is perhaps TRBD1 (5 bases). Trimming removed 2 bases at V and 4 bases at J, with 15 bases between. Germline loops: CDR1 LGHNA, CDR2 YNFKEQ. This CDR3 region has 16 residues. CDR3 region: CASSQQFRQLNQPQHF. CDR3 bases: TGTGCCAGCAGCCAACAATTCCGACAGCTTAATCAGCCCCAGCATTTT.

The chain joins TRBV14 to TRBJ2-1, with 11 bases identical to TRBD2. The CDR3 contains 17 residues. The J segment lost 0 bases and the V segment lost 10 bases, leaving 11 bases of the junction unmatched. The V gene's germline CDR1 is SGHDN and CDR2 FVKESK. The CDR3 is CATRHLAGGHSYNEQFF. The CDR3 coding sequence is TGTGCCACCCGGCACCTAGCGGGGGGCCACTCCTACAATGAGCAGTTCTTC.

This clonotype has a handful of counts. This rearrangement joins TRBV27 to TRBJ1-5; D is unresolved. V lost 8 bases to trimming and J lost 9 bases, with 5 bases between them. Germline V lookup: CDR1 MNHEY, CDR2 SMNVEV (reference sequence). The CDR3 is 9 residues long. The CDR3 sequence: CASGWPQHF. The CDR3 nucleotides read TGTGCCAGCGGGTGGCCCCAGCATTTT.

The V call is TRBV15, the J call TRBJ1-3; 7 positions agree with TRBD1. Looked up from germline, CDR1 is LNHNV and CDR2 is YYDKDF (reference sequence). This CDR3 region has 15 residues. V was pared by 2 bases and J by 3 bases, with 4 bases of the junction left unmatched. The CDR3 reads CATSRRHRGGNTIYF. The CDR3 DNA is TGTGCCACCAGCAGAAGGCACAGGGGTGGAAACACCATATATTTT. Together with reference TRBV15 and TRBJ1-3, the CDR3 gives the full variable domain: DAMVIQNPRYQVTQFGKPVTLSCSQTLNHNVMYWYQQKSSQAPKLLFHYYDKDFNNEADTPDNFQSRRPNTSFCFLDIRSPGLGDTAMYLCATSRRHRGGNTIYFGEGSWLTVV.

The CDR3 bases are TGTGCCAGCAGCCCCCGGACAGGGAGGGAGCAGTACTTC. Protein product: CASSPRTGREQYF. The V and J genes are TRBV9 and TRBJ2-7; 8 nucleotides line up with TRBD1. V shed 4 bases and J 7 bases; nucleotides not matched to a gene: 7. The CDR3 runs to 13 residues. The germline V gene has CDR1 SGDLS and CDR2 YYNGEE.

This chain links TRBV7-9 with TRBJ2-3; a possible D gene is TRBD1 (6 bases). The CDR3 extends over 15 amino acids. CDR1 is SEHNR and CDR2 is FQNEAQ in the germline V gene (reference sequence). Deletions cut 4 bases from V and 2 bases from J, with 13 bases between. CDR3 sequence reads: CASSSGQPITDTQYF. The CDR3 nucleotides are TGTGCCAGCAGCTCAGGACAGCCCATCACAGATACGCAGTATTTT.